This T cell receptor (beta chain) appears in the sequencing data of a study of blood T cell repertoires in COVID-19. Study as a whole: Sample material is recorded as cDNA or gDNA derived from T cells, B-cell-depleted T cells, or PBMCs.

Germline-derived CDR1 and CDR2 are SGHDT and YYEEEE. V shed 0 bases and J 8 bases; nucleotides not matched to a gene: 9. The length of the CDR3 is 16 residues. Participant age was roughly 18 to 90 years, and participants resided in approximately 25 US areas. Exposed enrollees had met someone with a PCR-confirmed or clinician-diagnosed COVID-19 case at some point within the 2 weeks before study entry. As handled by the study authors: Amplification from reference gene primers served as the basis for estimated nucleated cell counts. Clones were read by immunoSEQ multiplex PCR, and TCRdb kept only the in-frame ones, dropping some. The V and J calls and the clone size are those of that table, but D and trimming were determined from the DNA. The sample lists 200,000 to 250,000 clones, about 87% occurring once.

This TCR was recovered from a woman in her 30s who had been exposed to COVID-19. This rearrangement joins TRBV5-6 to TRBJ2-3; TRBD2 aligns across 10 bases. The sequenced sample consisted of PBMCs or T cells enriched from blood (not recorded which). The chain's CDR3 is CASSLAGLAGVFTQYF. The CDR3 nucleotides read TGTGCCAGCAGCTTGGCCGGCCTAGCGGGAGTCTTTACGCAGTATTTT.